This TCR beta chain was captured by sequencing in a study of blood T cell repertoires in COVID-19. Method: immunoSEQ multiplex PCR; TCRdb's copy keeps in-frame clones and lacks some. The table has about 220,000 clones, under 90% seen once. The CDR3 is made up of 13 amino acids. CDR1 and CDR2 (germline): SGHVS, FQNEAQ. The V end lost 5 bases, the J end lost 6 bases, and 11 bases lay between the germline ends. The TCR originated in an elderly woman with acute or convalescent COVID-19. Specimen: peripheral blood. The genes are TRBV7-8 and TRBJ1-5, with D unresolved. CDR3 region: CASSPDGAQPQHF. DNA of the CDR3: TGTGCCAGCAGCCCCGACGGAGCTCAGCCCCAGCATTTT.